Listed below are T cell receptor beta chains from one sample, sequenced in a study of OX40 agonist ivuxolimab in advanced cancers. TCRdb's table, derived via immunoSEQ multiplex PCR, lists solely in-frame clones and lacks some. This sample yields around 26,000 clones, of which about 90% are seen a single time; about 22% belongs to the top ten. Specimen: CD4+ or CD8+ T cells sorted from blood, collected in a trial of the OX40 agonist ivuxolimab. Receptor source: an adult with an advanced solid tumor such as melanoma, head and neck, liver or kidney cancer. Each CDR3 is given with its conserved first and last residue. The D gene is left open where the match is weak. A clone size is listed for some rows: how often the clone was seen (once, few, many), or a class if it is expanded.

d_call,j_call,v_call,clone_size,cdr3_aa,cdr3_nt
TRBD1,TRBJ1-2,TRBV29-1,NA,CSVETGTGYGYTF,TGCAGCGTTGAGACAGGGACCGGCTATGGCTACACCTTC
NA,TRBJ1-1,TRBV6-1,NA,CASSLDGNTEAFF,TGTGCCAGCAGCCTTGACGGGAACACTGAAGCTTTCTTT
NA,TRBJ2-1,TRBV7-3,NA,CASSLLANHNEQFF,TGTGCCAGCAGCTTACTTGCGAACCACAATGAGCAGTTCTTC
TRBD2,TRBJ2-1,TRBV15,once,CATSRIPGLAGDVEQFF,TGTGCCACCAGCAGAATTCCGGGACTAGCGGGAGACGTTGAGCAGTTCTTC
TRBD2,TRBJ2-7,TRBV5-8,NA,CASTLGDSGSYEQYF,TGTGCCAGCACCTTAGGGGATAGCGGGAGCTACGAGCAGTACTTC
TRBD1,TRBJ1-1,TRBV15,NA,CATSRDRGQTEAFF,TGTGCCACCAGCAGGGACAGGGGGCAAACTGAAGCTTTCTTT
NA,TRBJ2-5,TRBV15,NA,CATSREWGQETQYF,TGTGCCACCAGCAGAGAGTGGGGACAAGAGACCCAGTACTTC
NA,TRBJ1-2,TRBV30,NA,CAWSPGEGYGYTF,TGTGCCTGGAGTCCAGGGGAAGGCTATGGCTACACCTTC
TRBD1,TRBJ1-2,TRBV13,once,CASSPGTVYGYTF,TGTGCCAGCAGCCCTGGGACAGTCTATGGCTACACCTTC
NA,TRBJ2-3,TRBV6-4,NA,CASSASAYTDTQYF,TGTGCCAGCAGTGCGAGCGCTTACACAGATACGCAGTATTTT
TRBD2,TRBJ2-2,TRBV6-1,NA,CASSPGLANTGELFF,TGTGCCAGCAGTCCTGGACTAGCGAACACCGGGGAGCTGTTTTTT
NA,TRBJ1-4,TRBV5-1,once,CASSPGEGSEKLFF,TGCGCCAGCAGCCCCGGGGAGGGCAGTGAAAAACTGTTTTTT
NA,TRBJ2-5,TRBV27,NA,CASKILGTQYF,TGTGCCAGCAAAATTTTGGGGACCCAGTACTTC
NA,TRBJ2-2,TRBV12-5,NA,CASAANTGELFF,TGTGCTAGTGCCGCGAACACCGGGGAGCTGTTTTTT
NA,TRBJ1-1,TRBV7-3,NA,CASSLMEGGETEAFF,TGTGCCAGCAGCTTAATGGAAGGGGGTGAAACTGAAGCTTTCTTT
TRBD1,TRBJ2-6,TRBV5-1,NA,CASSLGPGTGGAGANVLTF,TGCGCCAGCAGTCTGGGCCCCGGGACAGGGGGCGCCGGGGCCAACGTCCTGACTTTC
NA,TRBJ1-1,TRBV18,NA,CASSPPGATEAFF,TGTGCCAGCTCACCACCGGGAGCCACTGAAGCTTTCTTT
NA,TRBJ2-7,TRBV6-1,NA,CASSEGPFEGLYEQYF,TGTGCCAGCAGTGAAGGCCCCTTCGAGGGGCTCTACGAGCAGTACTTC
TRBD1,TRBJ1-2,TRBV7-9,NA,CASSLGIDRVIHGYTF,TGTGCCAGCAGCTTAGGAATAGACAGGGTAATCCATGGCTACACCTTC
NA,TRBJ2-1,TRBV27,NA,CASMAGSHNEQFF,TGTGCCAGCATGGCAGGGAGCCACAATGAGCAGTTCTTC
NA,TRBJ1-1,TRBV28,NA,CASGDRLNTEAFF,TGTGCCAGTGGTGACAGGTTGAACACTGAAGCTTTCTTT
NA,TRBJ1-3,TRBV4-3,NA,CASSQDRGQGNTIYF,TGCGCCAGCAGCCAAGATCGTGGGCAGGGAAACACCATATATTTT
TRBD2,TRBJ2-1,TRBV9,NA,CASTRGGSPYNEQFF,TGTGCCAGCACCAGAGGCGGGAGCCCCTACAATGAGCAGTTCTTC
NA,TRBJ1-1,TRBV4-1,few,CASSQVEGTEAFF,TGCGCCAGCAGCCAAGTTGAAGGAACTGAAGCTTTCTTT
NA,TRBJ2-5,TRBV19,NA,CASTPQGEGTQYF,TGTGCCAGTACCCCACAGGGCGAGGGGACCCAGTACTTC
NA,TRBJ1-2,TRBV7-9,few,CASSRQGPGDYGYTF,TGTGCCAGCAGCCGCCAGGGCCCGGGGGACTATGGCTACACCTTC
NA,TRBJ2-2,TRBV5-4,NA,CASPEGNTGELFF,TGTGCCAGCCCCGAGGGGAACACCGGGGAGCTGTTTTTT
TRBD1,TRBJ2-1,TRBV11-2,NA,CASSLGQGNEQFF,TGTGCCAGCAGCTTGGGACAGGGTAATGAGCAGTTCTTC
NA,TRBJ1-2,TRBV27,few,CASSLNGLFSGGYTF,TGTGCCAGCAGTTTAAATGGCCTCTTCTCCGGCGGCTACACCTTC
TRBD2,TRBJ2-1,TRBV7-3,NA,CASSLRGSGSTDEQFF,TGTGCCAGCAGCCTCCGGGGTAGCGGGAGTACGGATGAGCAGTTCTTC
TRBD2,TRBJ2-3,TRBV5-3,NA,CARSILAGGSTDTQYF,TGTGCCAGAAGCATTTTAGCGGGGGGGAGCACAGATACGCAGTATTTT
NA,TRBJ2-5,TRBV2,NA,CATHPKVDTGQETQYF,TGTGCCACCCATCCAAAAGTAGATACAGGCCAAGAGACCCAGTACTTC